Reported below is one TCR beta chain. This table comes from immunoSEQ multiplex PCR, and its TCRdb copy is limited to in-frame clones, with some not included. The sample records 180,000 or so clones, just over 90% being singletons. V was cut by 6 bases and J by 7 bases, with 7 bases left in between. The CDR3 totals 12 residues. Germline V gene sequence: CDR1 MNHEY, CDR2 SVGAGI. These data belong to a study of T cell responses to AZD1222 COVID-19 vaccine. The TCR was taken from an adult who received the AZD1222 COVID-19 vaccine. This chain uses TRBV6-5 with TRBJ1-6; D unclear. Sequenced material: peripheral blood, taken 28 days after the second AZD1222 dose. CDR3: CASSIHNSPLHF. CDR3 nucleotide sequence: TGTGCCAGCAGCATACACAATTCACCCCTCCACTTT.